What follows are 4 T cell receptor beta chains derived from one specimen sequenced in a study of T cells after posttransplantation cyclophosphamide. Repertoires were generated with immunoSEQ multiplex PCR, while TCRdb's copy carries only in-frame clones and drops some. The sample lists about 46,000 clones; 92% were seen once. Sample: PBMCs. These TCRs come from a woman in her forties or fifties in good health and a related stem cell transplant donor.

This clone was counted once. The chain carries TRBV5-1 and TRBJ2-1; D call uncertain. The CDR3 sequence is 11 residues long. Germline CDR1 reads SGHRS; CDR2 reads YFSETQ. V shed 4 bases and J shed 6 bases, with 5 bases lying between them. The CDR3 DNA sequence: TGCGCCAGCAGCGCTAGCAATGAGCAGTTCTTC. Translation gives CASSASNEQFF.

This chain links TRBV27 with TRBJ2-7, with 13 bases aligning to TRBD2. This CDR3 is 14 amino acids long. Germline V gene data show CDR1 as MNHEY and CDR2 as SMNVEV (reference sequence). With V trimmed by 6 bases and J by 5 bases, 4 bases remained unmatched. The CDR3, as DNA: TGTGCCAGCAGCGGACTAGCGGGAGTTCACGAGCAGTACTTC. It encodes CASSGLAGVHEQYF.

The chain employs TRBV5-1 and TRBJ2-1, with a tentative D call TRBD2 (6 bases). The V gene lost 0 bases and the J gene lost 5 bases, with 15 bases spanning the gap. The CDR3 covers 16 residues. The germline V gene encodes CDR1 SGHRS and CDR2 YFSETQ. CDR3 bases: TGCGCCAGCAGCTTGGATCGGATGGAGGGCCACAATGAGCAGTTCTTC. This translates into CASSLDRMEGHNEQFF.

The chain employs TRBV28 and TRBJ1-4; D call uncertain. Per germline, CDR1 MDHEN and CDR2 SYDVKM. The CDR3 extends over 15 amino acids. Trimming removed 7 bases from V and 0 bases from J, with 12 bases in between. The CDR3 DNA reads as TGTGCCAGCAATGGAGGGCCGACAACTAATGAAAAACTGTTTTTT. Protein product: CASNGGPTTNEKLFF.